The 30 T cell receptor beta chains presented below share a single source sample, sequenced in a study of T-cell memory formation after mild COVID-19. TCRdb re-derived calls from the 5' RACE reads in MiXCR, one entry per CDR3 protein. The sample gives 450,000 to 650,000 distinct CDR3 sequences, roughly 20% of which show up once; approximately 13% is in the top ten. Material for sequencing was PBMCs or a T cell subset sorted from them (not recorded which). The receptors were sampled from an adult woman who had mild COVID-19 (a few samples of this study predate the infection). Cell type and time point are not known.

The chain recombines TRBV6-5 with TRBJ2-1; 8 bases match TRBD2. V gave up 4 bases and J gave up 6 bases; unmatched junction bases: 5. This CDR3 spans 14 amino acids. From germline, CDR1 is MNHEY and CDR2 SVGAGI. Written as DNA, the CDR3 is TGTGCCAGCAGTTCAAGCGGGGGCCGCAATGAGCAGTTCTTC. Translation gives CASSSSGGRNEQFF.

This clonotype was observed a few times. This chain connects TRBV12-3 or TRBV12-4 to TRBJ2-1; no definite D call. The CDR3 has 11 amino acids. V shed 4 bases and J shed 8 bases, with 6 bases lying between them. CDR3 coding DNA: TGTGCCAGCAGTTCTACCGATGAGCAGTTCTTC. Amino acids: CASSSTDEQFF.

This clonotype occurred a few times. The V and J genes are TRBV7-9 and TRBJ2-5, with D perhaps matching TRBD2 (6 bases). The CDR3 has 14 residues. The germline V gene has CDR1 SEHNR and CDR2 FQNEAQ (reference sequence). V was shortened by 5 bases and J by 5 bases, with 15 bases between the two germline ends. In nucleotides, the CDR3 is TGTGCCAGCAGCATTCTAGCGCCTATCGAGACCCAGTACTTC. As protein: CASSILAPIETQYF.

In its sample, this clonotype was seen many times. The CDR3, as DNA: TGTGCCAGCAGCATGGGCGCGGACGAGCAGTTCTTC. It specifies CASSMGADEQFF. The chain combines TRBV5-6 with TRBJ2-1, with no clear D. This CDR3 spans 12 amino acids. With 4 bases removed from V and 10 bases from J, the gap between germline ends came to 12 bases. Germline V CDR1 and CDR2: SGHDT, YYEEEE.

The chain recombines TRBV5-1 with TRBJ2-3; D gene uncertain. Germline assignment: CDR1 SGHRS and CDR2 YFSETQ. The CDR3 length is 14 residues. Deletions cut 2 bases from V and 2 bases from J, with 9 bases between. Here the CDR3 DNA reads TGCGCCAGCAGCTTAGCAGAACCCACAGATACGCAGTATTTT. This sequence encodes CASSLAEPTDTQYF.

This clonotype has at least ten counts. The V call is TRBV24-1, the J call TRBJ2-2, with D unresolved. CDR3 length: 18 amino acids. CDR1 is KGHDR and CDR2 is SFDVKD in the germline V gene. Trimming pared 0 bases from V and 0 bases from J, leaving 13 bases between. CDR3 in amino acids: CATSDLRRDLTNTGELFF. For the CDR3, the DNA is TGTGCCACCAGTGATTTGCGGAGAGACCTGACGAACACCGGGGAGCTGTTTTTT.

The rearrangement uses TRBV6-2 or TRBV6-3 and TRBJ2-1; D is perhaps TRBD2 (7 bases). Trimming cost V 6 bases and J 5 bases, with 20 bases left between them. Germline V gives CDR1 MNHEY, CDR2 SVGEGT. The CDR3 runs to 16 residues. CDR3 bases: TGTGCCAGCAGATACCTAGCGGAGGGGGGGCACAATGAGCAGTTCTTC. This codes for CASRYLAEGGHNEQFF.

In its sample, this clonotype was seen a few times. The chain links TRBV3-1 to TRBJ2-1, with TRBD2 matching 13 bases. CDR3 length equals 15 residues. Germline lookup yields CDR1 LGHDT and CDR2 YNNKEL (reference sequence). Trimming took 4 bases from V and 10 from J; bases not matched to a gene: 7. The CDR3: CASSPRLAGGREQFF. The DNA for the CDR3 is TGTGCCAGCAGCCCTCGACTAGCGGGGGGACGGGAGCAGTTCTTC.

Only one count was recorded for this clonotype. The chain uses TRBV7-8 and TRBJ1-2, with 9 bases aligning to TRBD1. The CDR3 is 16 amino acids. The V segment lost 4 bases and the J segment 1 base; nucleotides outside the gene matches: 7. In germline, CDR1 is SGHVS, CDR2 FQNEAQ. The chain's CDR3 is CASSSSGTGLNYGYTF. DNA of the CDR3: TGTGCCAGCAGCTCTTCCGGGACAGGGCTTAACTATGGCTACACCTTC. The entire variable domain, with the rest obtained from reference TRBV7-8 and TRBJ1-2, is as follows: GAGVSQSPRYKVAKRGQDVALRCDPISGHVSLFWYQQALGQGPEFLTYFQNEAQLDKSGLPSDRFFAERPEGSVSTLKIQRTQQEDSAVYLCASSSSGTGLNYGYTFGSGTRLTVV.

The chain is built from TRBV5-1 and TRBJ1-2; 7 bases fit TRBD1. With V trimmed by 4 bases and J by 8 bases, 11 bases remained unmatched. This CDR3 spans 14 amino acids. CDR1 and CDR2 (germline): SGHRS, YFSETQ. The CDR3 DNA reads as TGCGCCAGCAGCCTACGCGGACAGGATCGAGGCTACACCTTC. This translates into CASSLRGQDRGYTF.

The chain links TRBV12-3 or TRBV12-4 to TRBJ1-5; no definite D call. Trimming removed 0 bases at V and 7 bases at J, with 1 base between. This CDR3 comprises 11 residues. CDR3 DNA: TGTGCCAGCAGTTTAGCCCAGCCCCAGCATTTT. Translation: CASSLAQPQHF.

This clonotype came up a few times. The gene calls are TRBV6-6 and TRBJ2-1; D assignment may be TRBD1 or TRBD2 (7 bases each). CDR1 and CDR2 from the germline V gene are MNHNY and SVGAGI (reference sequence). The CDR3 has 17 amino acids. V gave up 6 bases and J gave up 2 bases, with 20 bases separating them. CDR3 coding DNA: TGTGCCAGCAGCTCAACCCAGGCAGGGGGGGCCTACAATGAGCAGTTCTTC. It yields the protein CASSSTQAGGAYNEQFF.

This clonotype showed up just a few times. In nucleotides, the CDR3 is TGCGCCAGCAGCTTGTCCCCCTTGGGCAGGCGGGAAGGTGGCTACACCTTC. This codes for CASSLSPLGRREGGYTF. The chain has TRBV5-1 and TRBJ1-2; D gene ambiguous. The CDR3 consists of 17 residues. Germline V gene sequence: CDR1 SGHRS, CDR2 YFSETQ. V was clipped by 1 base and J by 7 bases, with 23 bases between them.

This clonotype came up a few times. The V and J genes are TRBV5-5 and TRBJ2-3; no reliable D call. Germline V CDR1 and CDR2: SGHKS, YYEKEE (reference sequence). This CDR3 is 14 amino acids long. Trimming shortened V by 5 bases and J by 0 bases, and 10 bases separated the two germline ends. The CDR3 DNA sequence: TGTGCCAGCAGTCGGACCGATAGCACAGATACGCAGTATTTT. This translates into CASSRTDSTDTQYF.

A few counts support this clonotype. The V call is TRBV5-1, the J call TRBJ2-5; TRBD1 aligns across 8 bases. This CDR3 has 15 amino acids. Looked up from germline, CDR1 is SGHRS and CDR2 is YFSETQ. The J segment lost 4 bases and the V segment lost 0 bases, leaving 5 bases of the junction unmatched. CDR3 coding DNA: TGCGCCAGCAGCTTGGTCGGACAGGGTGGAGAGACCCAGTACTTC. Translating gives CASSLVGQGGETQYF.

The chain recombines TRBV4-1 with TRBJ1-2, with D perhaps TRBD1 (6 bases). Germline loops: CDR1 MGHRA, CDR2 YSYEKL. The CDR3 sequence is 14 residues long. The V end was cut by 0 bases, the J end by 6 bases, with 11 bases between. The CDR3 nucleotides read TGCGCCAGCAGCCAAGAGGGGGGGGGCGATGGCTACACCTTC. Encoded protein: CASSQEGGGDGYTF.

V and J are TRBV5-4 and TRBJ2-3, with 7 bases matching TRBD2. This CDR3 comprises 17 residues. Germline V gives CDR1 SGHNT, CDR2 YYREEE (reference sequence). V lost 4 bases and J lost 3; bases outside the gene matches: 14. The CDR3 loop is CASSLRWTSEATDTQYF. The CDR3 DNA sequence: TGTGCCAGCAGCCTTCGCTGGACTAGTGAGGCAACAGATACGCAGTATTTT.

The sample holds many counts of this clonotype. The CDR3 region has the DNA TGCGCCAGCAGCCAAGGGGACTATGGCTACACCTTC. This gives the protein CASSQGDYGYTF. The chain combines TRBV4-3 with TRBJ1-2; no firm D call. The CDR3 spans 12 residues. Germline V CDR1 and CDR2: LGHNA, YSLEER. V lost 1 base and J 3 bases, leaving 3 bases between the germline ends.

This clonotype has just a few counts. The chain is built from TRBV18 and TRBJ2-4; D is perhaps TRBD2 (6 bases). The germline CDR1 and CDR2 sequences are KGHSH and LQKENI. This CDR3 spans 15 amino acids. V was pared by 4 bases and J by 0 bases, with 10 bases between. CDR3 DNA: TGTGCCAGCTCACGACTAGAAATAGCCAAAAACATTCAGTACTTC. This translates into CASSRLEIAKNIQYF.

The chain links TRBV3-1 to TRBJ2-3; 15 nucleotides match TRBD2. The V gene end was trimmed by 5 bases and the J gene end by 6 bases; junction bases not matched to a gene: 15. Germline V gene data show CDR1 as LGHDT and CDR2 as YNNKEL (reference sequence). The CDR3 length is 19 residues. For the CDR3, the DNA is TGTGCCAGCAGCAGGGGACTAGCGGGGGGACCCACGATCCTGGATACGCAGTATTTT. Protein: CASSRGLAGGPTILDTQYF.

This clonotype was observed a few times. V is TRBV20-1 and J is TRBJ1-1; maybe TRBD1 (6 bases). Trimming stripped 5 bases from V and 5 bases from J, with 21 bases between. Looked up from germline, CDR1 is DFQATT and CDR2 is SNEGSKA (reference sequence). This CDR3 is built from 15 residues. CDR3 region: CSAPGTSKRGTEAFF. The CDR3 nucleotides read TGCAGTGCTCCTGGGACATCCAAGAGAGGGACTGAAGCTTTCTTT.

This clonotype has a handful of counts. The chain couples TRBV4-3 to TRBJ2-6; maybe TRBD2 (5 bases). The CDR3 spans 14 residues. Per the germline V gene, CDR1 is LGHNA and CDR2 is YSLEER. V was cut by 3 bases and J by 8 bases, with 11 bases left in between. DNA of the CDR3: TGCGCCAGCAGCCACCGAACGGGGTCCAACGTCCTGACTTTC. Its translation: CASSHRTGSNVLTF.

The chain joins TRBV13 to TRBJ2-7; 8 bases are shared with TRBD2. The CDR3 totals 15 residues. Germline CDR1 and CDR2: PRHDT and FYEKMQ (reference sequence). The J segment lost 5 bases and the V segment lost 4 bases, leaving 10 bases of the junction unmatched. The CDR3 loop reads CASSSPGGPPHEQYF. The CDR3 DNA is TGTGCCAGCAGCTCCCCGGGGGGGCCTCCACACGAGCAGTACTTC.

V is TRBV19 and J is TRBJ1-6; 8 bases line up with TRBD1. Trimming took 2 bases from V and 10 from J; bases not matched to a gene: 7. Per the germline V gene, CDR1 is LNHDA and CDR2 is SQIVND (reference sequence). The CDR3 has 15 amino acids. The CDR3 here is CASSIRGQVRSPLHF. The CDR3 nucleotides read TGTGCCAGTAGTATAAGGGGACAGGTCCGATCACCCCTCCACTTT. The complete variable domain, with remaining parts taken from reference TRBV19 and TRBJ1-6, reads DGGITQSPKYLFRKEGQNVTLSCEQNLNHDAMYWYRQDPGQGLRLIYYSQIVNDFQKGDIAEGYSVSREKKESFPLTVTSAQKNPTAFYLCASSIRGQVRSPLHFGNGTRLTVT.

This chain uses TRBV5-1 with TRBJ2-2, with TRBD1 matching 7 bases. Unmatched junction bases numbered 5, after V lost 3 bases and J lost 0 bases. The germline V gene has CDR1 SGHRS and CDR2 YFSETQ. The CDR3 is 16 amino acids. The CDR3 nucleotides are TGCGCCAGCAGCTCGGGACAGCCGACGAACACCGGGGAGCTGTTTTTT. Encoded protein: CASSSGQPTNTGELFF.

The sample holds a few counts of this clonotype. This rearrangement joins TRBV7-2 to TRBJ2-2, with D unclear. CDR3 length equals 16 residues. CDR1 is SGHTA, CDR2 FQGNSA, per germline. The V gene lost 0 bases and the J gene lost 3 bases, with 11 bases spanning the gap. CDR3 region: CASSLATAFYTGELFF. The CDR3 region has the DNA TGTGCCAGCAGCTTAGCCACAGCATTTTACACCGGGGAGCTGTTTTTT. Full variable domain (outside the CDR3, taken from reference TRBV7-2 and TRBJ2-2): GAGVSQSPSNKVTEKGKDVELRCDPISGHTALYWYRQSLGQGLEFLIYFQGNSAPDKSGLPSDRFSAERTGGSVSTLTIQRTQQEDSAVYLCASSLATAFYTGELFFGEGSRLTVL.

This clonotype was found many times. The V gene is TRBV20-1, the J gene TRBJ1-2, with 9 bases identical to TRBD1. In germline, CDR1 is DFQATT, CDR2 SNEGSKA (reference sequence). This CDR3 comprises 14 residues. V lost 3 bases, J lost 6 bases, and 8 bases stayed unmatched. CDR3 coding DNA: TGCAGTGCTAGCAAGGACAGGGGCCCGGATGGCTACACCTTC. It specifies CSASKDRGPDGYTF.

The J gene is TRBJ2-7, the V gene TRBV5-1; 7 bases agree with TRBD1. This CDR3 region has 13 residues. The V gene end was trimmed by 9 bases and the J gene end by 1 base; junction bases not matched to a gene: 7. The V gene's germline CDR1 is SGHRS and CDR2 YFSETQ. The CDR3 region is CATSQTGSYEQYF. The CDR3 coding sequence is TGCGCCACCTCCCAGACAGGGTCCTACGAGCAGTACTTC.

The table lists this clonotype with a few counts. The V and J genes are TRBV6-5 and TRBJ2-7; D gene ambiguous. Germline V gives CDR1 MNHEY, CDR2 SVGAGI. CDR3 length: 14 residues. Trimming left V 6 bases short and J 0 bases short, with 12 bases between. CDR3 sequence (DNA): TGTGCCAGCAGCCCCGCGGCGGCCTCCTACGAGCAGTACTTC. Protein sequence: CASSPAAASYEQYF.

This clonotype showed up just a few times. The chain couples TRBV10-3 to TRBJ2-7; D might be TRBD1 (6 bases). CDR3 length: 13 amino acids. The V and J ends lost 10 bases and 1 base respectively, with 14 bases between them. Germline CDR1 reads ENHRY; CDR2 reads SYGVKD. CDR3 DNA: TGTGCCACCATGGCAGGGGAGTCCTACGAGCAGTACTTC. This codes for CATMAGESYEQYF.